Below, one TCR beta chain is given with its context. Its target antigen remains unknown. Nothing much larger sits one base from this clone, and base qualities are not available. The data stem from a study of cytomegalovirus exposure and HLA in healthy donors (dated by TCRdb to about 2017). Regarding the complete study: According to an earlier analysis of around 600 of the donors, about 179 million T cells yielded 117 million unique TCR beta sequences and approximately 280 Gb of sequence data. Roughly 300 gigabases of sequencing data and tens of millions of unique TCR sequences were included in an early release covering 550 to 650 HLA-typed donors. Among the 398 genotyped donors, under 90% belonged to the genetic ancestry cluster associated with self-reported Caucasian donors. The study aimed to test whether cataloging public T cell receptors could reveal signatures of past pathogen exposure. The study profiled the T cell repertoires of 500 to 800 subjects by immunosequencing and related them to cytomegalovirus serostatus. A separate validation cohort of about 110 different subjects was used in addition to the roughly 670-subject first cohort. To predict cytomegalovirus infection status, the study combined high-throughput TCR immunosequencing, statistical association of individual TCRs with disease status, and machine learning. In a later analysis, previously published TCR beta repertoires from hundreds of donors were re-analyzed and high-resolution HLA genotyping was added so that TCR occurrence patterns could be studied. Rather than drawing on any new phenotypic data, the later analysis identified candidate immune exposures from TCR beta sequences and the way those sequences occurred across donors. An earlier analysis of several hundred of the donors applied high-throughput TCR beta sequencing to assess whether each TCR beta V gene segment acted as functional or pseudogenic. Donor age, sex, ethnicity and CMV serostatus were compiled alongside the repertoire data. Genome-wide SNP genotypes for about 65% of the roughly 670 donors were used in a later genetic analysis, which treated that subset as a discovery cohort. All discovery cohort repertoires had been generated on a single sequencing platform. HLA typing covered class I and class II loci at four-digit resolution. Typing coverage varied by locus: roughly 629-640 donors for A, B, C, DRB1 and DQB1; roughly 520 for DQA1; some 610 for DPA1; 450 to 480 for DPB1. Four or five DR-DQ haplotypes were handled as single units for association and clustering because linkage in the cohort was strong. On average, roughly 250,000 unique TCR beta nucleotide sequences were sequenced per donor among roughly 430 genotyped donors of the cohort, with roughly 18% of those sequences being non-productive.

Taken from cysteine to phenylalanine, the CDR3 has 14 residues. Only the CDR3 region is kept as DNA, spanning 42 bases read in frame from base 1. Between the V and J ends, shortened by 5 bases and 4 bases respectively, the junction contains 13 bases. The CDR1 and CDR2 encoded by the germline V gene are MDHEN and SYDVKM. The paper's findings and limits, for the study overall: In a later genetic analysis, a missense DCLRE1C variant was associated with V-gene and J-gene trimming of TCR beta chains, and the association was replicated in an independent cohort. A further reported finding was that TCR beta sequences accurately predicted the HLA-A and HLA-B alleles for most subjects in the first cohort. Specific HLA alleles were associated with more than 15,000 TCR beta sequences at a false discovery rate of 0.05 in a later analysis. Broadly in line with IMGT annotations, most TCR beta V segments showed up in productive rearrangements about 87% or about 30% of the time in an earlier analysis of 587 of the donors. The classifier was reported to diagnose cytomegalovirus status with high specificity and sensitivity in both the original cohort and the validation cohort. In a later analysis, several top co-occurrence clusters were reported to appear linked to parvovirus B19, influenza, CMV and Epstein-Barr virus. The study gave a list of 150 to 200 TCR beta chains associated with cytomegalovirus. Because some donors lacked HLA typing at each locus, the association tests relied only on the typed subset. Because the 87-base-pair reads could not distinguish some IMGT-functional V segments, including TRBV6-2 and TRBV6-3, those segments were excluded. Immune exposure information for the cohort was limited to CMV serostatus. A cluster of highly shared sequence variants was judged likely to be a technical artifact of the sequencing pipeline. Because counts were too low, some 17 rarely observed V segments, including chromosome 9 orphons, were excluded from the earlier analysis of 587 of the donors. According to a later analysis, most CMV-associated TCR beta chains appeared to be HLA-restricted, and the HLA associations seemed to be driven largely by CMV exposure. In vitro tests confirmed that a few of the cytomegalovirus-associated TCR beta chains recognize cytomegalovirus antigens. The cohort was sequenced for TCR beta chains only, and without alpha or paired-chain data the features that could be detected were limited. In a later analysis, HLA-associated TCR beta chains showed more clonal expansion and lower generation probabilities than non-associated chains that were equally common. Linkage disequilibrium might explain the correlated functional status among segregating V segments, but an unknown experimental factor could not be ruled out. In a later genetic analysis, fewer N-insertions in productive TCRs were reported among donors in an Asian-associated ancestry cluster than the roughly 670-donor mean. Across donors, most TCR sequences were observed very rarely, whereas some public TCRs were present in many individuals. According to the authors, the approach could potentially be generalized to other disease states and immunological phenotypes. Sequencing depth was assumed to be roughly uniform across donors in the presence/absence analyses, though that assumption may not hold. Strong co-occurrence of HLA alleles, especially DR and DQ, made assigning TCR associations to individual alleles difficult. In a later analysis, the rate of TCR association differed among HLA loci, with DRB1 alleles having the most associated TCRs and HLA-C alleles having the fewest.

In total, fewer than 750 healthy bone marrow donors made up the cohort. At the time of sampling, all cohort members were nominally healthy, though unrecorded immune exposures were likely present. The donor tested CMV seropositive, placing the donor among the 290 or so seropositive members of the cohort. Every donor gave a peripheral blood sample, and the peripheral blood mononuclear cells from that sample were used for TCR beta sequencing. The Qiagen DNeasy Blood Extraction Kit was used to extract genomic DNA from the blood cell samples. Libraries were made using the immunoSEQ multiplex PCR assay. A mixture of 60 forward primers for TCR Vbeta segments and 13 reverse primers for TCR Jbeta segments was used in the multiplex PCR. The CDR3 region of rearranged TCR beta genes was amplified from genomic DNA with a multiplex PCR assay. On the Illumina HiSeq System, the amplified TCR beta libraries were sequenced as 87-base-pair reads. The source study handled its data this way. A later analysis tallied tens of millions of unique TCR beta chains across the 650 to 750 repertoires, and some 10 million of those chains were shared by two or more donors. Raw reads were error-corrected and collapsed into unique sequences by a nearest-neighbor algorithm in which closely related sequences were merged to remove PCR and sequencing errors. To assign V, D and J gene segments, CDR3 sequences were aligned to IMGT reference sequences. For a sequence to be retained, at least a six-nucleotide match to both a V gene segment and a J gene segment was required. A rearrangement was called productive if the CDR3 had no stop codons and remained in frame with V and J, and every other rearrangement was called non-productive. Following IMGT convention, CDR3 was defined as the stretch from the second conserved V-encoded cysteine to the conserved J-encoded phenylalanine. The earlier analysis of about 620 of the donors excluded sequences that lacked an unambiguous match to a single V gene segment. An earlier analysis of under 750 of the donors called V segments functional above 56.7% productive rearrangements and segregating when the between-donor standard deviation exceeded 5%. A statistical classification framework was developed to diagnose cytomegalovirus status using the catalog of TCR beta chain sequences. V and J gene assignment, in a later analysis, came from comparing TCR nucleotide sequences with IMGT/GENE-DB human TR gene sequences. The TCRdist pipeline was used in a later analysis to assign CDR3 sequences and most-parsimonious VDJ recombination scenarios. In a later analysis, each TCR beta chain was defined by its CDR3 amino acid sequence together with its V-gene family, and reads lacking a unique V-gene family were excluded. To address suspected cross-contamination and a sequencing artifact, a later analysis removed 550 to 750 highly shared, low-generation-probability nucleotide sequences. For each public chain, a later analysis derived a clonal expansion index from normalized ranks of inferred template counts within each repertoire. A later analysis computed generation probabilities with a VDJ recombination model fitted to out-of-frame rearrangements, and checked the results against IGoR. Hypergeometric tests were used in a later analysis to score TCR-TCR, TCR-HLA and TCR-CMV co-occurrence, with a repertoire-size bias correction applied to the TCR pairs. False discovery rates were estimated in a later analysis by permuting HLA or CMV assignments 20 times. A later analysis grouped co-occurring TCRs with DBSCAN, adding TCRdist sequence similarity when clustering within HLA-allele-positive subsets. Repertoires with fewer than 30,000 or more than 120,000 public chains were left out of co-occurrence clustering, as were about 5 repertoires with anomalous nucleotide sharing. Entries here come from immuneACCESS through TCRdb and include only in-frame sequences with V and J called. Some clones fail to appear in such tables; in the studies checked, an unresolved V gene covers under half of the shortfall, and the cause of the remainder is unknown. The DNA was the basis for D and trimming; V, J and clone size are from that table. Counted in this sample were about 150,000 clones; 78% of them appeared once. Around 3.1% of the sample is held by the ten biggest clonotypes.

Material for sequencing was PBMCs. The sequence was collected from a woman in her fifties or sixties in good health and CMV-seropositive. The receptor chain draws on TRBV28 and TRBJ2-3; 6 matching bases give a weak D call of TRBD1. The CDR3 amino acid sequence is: CASSRTASPDTQYF. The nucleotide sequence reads TGTGCCAGCAGTCGGACAGCCTCCCCAGATACGCAGTATTTT.